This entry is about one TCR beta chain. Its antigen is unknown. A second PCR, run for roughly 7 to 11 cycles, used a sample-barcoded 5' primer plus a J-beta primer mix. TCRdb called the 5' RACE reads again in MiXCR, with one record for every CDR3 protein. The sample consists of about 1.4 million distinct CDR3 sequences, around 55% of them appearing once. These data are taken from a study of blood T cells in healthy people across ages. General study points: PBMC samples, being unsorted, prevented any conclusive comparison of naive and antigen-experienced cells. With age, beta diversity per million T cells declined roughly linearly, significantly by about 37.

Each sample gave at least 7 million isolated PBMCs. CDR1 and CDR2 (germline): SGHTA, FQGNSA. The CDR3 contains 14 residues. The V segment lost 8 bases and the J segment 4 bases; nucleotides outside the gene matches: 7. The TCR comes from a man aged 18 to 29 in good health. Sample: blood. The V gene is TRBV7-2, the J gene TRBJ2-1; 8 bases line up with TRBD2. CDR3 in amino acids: CASELSGMYNEQFF. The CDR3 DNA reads TGTGCCAGCGAACTTAGCGGGATGTACAATGAGCAGTTCTTC.